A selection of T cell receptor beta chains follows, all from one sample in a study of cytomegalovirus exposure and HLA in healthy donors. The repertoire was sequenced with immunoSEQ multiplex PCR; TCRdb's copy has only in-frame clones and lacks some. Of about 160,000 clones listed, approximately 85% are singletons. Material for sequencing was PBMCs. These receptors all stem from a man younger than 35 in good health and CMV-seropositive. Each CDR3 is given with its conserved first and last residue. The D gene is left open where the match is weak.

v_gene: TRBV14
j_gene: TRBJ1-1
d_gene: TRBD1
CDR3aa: CASSRGQETSEAFF

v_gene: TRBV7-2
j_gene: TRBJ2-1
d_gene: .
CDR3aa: CASSLGQRISSYNEQFF

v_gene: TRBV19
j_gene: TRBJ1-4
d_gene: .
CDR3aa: CASSSNGQLLNEKLFF

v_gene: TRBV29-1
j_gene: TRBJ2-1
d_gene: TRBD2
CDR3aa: CSVSGTSVNEQFF

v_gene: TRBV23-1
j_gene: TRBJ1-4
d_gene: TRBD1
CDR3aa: CASSDRDRGLIGTRGFREKLFF

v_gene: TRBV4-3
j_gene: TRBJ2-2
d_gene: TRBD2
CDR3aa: CASSQDGRGSGELFF

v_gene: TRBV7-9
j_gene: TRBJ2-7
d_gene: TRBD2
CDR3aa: CASSSRGGERGIYEQYF

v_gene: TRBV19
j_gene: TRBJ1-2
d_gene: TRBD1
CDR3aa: CASSLWTGGSNYGYTF

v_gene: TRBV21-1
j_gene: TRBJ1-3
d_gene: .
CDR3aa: CASSLLDKNRAYSGNTIYF

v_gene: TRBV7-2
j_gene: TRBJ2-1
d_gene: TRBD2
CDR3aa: CASSLSFGRGDNEQFF

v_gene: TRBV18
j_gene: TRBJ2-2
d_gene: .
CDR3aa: CASSQQGNTGELFF

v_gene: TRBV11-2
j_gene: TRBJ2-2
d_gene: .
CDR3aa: CASSLRGGSNTGELFF

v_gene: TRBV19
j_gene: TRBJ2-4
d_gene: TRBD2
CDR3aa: CASSIGGGGKNIQYF

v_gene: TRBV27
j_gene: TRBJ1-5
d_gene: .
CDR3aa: CASSQTGYNQPQHF

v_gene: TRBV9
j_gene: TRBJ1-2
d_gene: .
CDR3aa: CASSEGGIGYTF

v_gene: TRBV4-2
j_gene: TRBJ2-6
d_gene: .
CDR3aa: CASSQDRRQPGANVLTF

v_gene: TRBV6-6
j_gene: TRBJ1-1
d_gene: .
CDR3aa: CASSYAGYNTEAFF

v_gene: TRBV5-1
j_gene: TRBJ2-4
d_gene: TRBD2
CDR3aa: CASSLTSGGATDSQYF

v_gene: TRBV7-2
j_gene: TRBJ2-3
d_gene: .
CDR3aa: CASSTGGAVTDTQYF

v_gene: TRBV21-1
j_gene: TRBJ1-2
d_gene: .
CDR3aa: CASGHGGNYGYTF

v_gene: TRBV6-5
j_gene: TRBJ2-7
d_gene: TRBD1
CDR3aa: CASRQGYEQYF

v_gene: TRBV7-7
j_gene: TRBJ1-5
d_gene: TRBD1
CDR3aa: CASGVQGNRGNQPQHF

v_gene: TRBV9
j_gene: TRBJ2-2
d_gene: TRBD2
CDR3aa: CASSVKSGGTTNTGELFF

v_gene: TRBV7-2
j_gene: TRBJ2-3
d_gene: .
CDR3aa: CASSPSGFTQYF

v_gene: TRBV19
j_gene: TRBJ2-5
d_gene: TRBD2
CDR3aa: CASGGAGLAEETQYF

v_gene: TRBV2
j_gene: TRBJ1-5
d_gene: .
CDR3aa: CASSDILGLYHLDQPQHF

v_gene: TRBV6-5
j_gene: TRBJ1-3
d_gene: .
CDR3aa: CASSFSSRNRGNTIYF

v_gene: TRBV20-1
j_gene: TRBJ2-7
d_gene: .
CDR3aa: CSALLVYEQYF

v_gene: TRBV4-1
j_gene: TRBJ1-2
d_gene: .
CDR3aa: CASSQDVGTTFYGYTF

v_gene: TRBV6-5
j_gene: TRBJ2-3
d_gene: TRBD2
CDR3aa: CAGLGTSGVHTQYF

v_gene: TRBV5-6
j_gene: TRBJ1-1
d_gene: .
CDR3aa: CASSWTGSTEAFF

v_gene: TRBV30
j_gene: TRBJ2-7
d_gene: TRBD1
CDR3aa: CAWRQGGYEQYF

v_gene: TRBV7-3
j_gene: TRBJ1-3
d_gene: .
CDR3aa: CASGPRGGPGNTIYF

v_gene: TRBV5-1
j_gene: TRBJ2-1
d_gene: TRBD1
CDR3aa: CASSGGGTGAYNEQFF

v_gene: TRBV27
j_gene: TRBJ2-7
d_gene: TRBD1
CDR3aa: CASSPRQGGEQYF

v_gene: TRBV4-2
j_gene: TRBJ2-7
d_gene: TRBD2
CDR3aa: CASSLTSGGNSYEQYF

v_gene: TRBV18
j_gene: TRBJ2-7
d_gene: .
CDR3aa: CASSLSGTYSYEQYF

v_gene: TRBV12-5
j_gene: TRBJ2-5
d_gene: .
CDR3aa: CASGPPWGDSETQYF

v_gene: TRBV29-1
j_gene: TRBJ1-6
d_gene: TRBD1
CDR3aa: CSVRTETGGNSPLHF

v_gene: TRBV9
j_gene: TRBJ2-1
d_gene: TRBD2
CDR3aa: CASSVDLAGTYNEQFF

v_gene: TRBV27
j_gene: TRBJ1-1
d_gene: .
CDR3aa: CASSFSQGSTEAFF

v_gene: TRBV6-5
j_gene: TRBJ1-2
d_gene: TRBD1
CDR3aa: CASSWGQGASGYTF

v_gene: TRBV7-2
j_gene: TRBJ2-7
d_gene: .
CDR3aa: CASSFSTDRLNEQYF

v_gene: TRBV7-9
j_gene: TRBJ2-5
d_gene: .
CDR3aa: CASSLGSQETQYF

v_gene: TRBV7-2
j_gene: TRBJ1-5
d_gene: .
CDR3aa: CASSSDSRNQPQHF

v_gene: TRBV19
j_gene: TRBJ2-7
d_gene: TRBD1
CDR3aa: CASSISFWDRGSYEQYF

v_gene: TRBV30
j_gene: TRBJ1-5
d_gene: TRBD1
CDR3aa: CAWSVGQGHQPQHF

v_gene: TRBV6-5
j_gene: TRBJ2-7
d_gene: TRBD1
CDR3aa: CASRAGTGDGNEQYF

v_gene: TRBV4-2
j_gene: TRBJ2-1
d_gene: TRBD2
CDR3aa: CASSQEGAGGYNEQFF

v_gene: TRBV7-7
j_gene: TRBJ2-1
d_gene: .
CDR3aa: CASSLGQAFGEQFF

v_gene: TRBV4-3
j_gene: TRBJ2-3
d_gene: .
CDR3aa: CASSQDGQYTDTQYF

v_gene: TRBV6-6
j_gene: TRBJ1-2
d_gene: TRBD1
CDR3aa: CASSYQTGGYDYGYTF

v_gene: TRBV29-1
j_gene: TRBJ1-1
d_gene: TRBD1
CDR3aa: CSDPGQIEAFF

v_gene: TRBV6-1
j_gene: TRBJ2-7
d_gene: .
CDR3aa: CASSGGLSYEQYF

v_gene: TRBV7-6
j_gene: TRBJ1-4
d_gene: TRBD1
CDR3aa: CASSPQGGHNEKLFF